This T cell receptor beta chain derives from a study of blood T cell repertoires in COVID-19. V dropped 3 bases and J dropped 7; count of bases not matched to a gene: 12. CDR3 length: 16 amino acids. Looked up from germline, CDR1 is KGHDR and CDR2 is SFDVKD. TCRdb's table, derived via immunoSEQ multiplex PCR, lists solely in-frame clones and lacks some. This table holds fewer than 300,000 clones, approximately 89% found once. The material sequenced was PBMCs or T cells enriched from blood (not recorded which). This TCR came from a woman between 40 and 50 years old with acute COVID-19. This chain links TRBV24-1 with TRBJ1-2; 8 bases are a match to TRBD1. For the CDR3, the DNA is TGTGCCACCAGTGATCCAGGACAGGGAGAGAGCGGTGGCTACACCTTC. This translates into CATSDPGQGESGGYTF.